Listed here are 9 T cell receptor beta chains from one sample, sequenced in a study of T-cell memory formation after mild COVID-19. TCRdb re-analysed the 5' RACE reads in MiXCR, keeping a single row per CDR3 protein. The sample lists some 200,000 distinct CDR3 sequences; over 20% were seen once. The sample taken for sequencing was PBMCs or a T cell subset sorted from them (not recorded which). Source of these receptors: an adult woman who had mild COVID-19 (a few samples of this study predate the infection). Cell type and time point are not known.

This clonotype appeared a few times. The chain is built from TRBV6-5 and TRBJ2-1, with D perhaps matching TRBD2 (5 bases). The germline V gene encodes CDR1 MNHEY and CDR2 SVGAGI. V was shortened by 6 bases and J by 10 bases, with 16 bases between the two germline ends. The CDR3 extends over 13 amino acids. CDR3 amino acids: CASSPKLGVEQFF. In nucleotides, the CDR3 is TGTGCCAGCAGCCCAAAACTAGGAGTAGAGCAGTTCTTC.

This clonotype was detected a few times. The chain uses TRBV7-3 and TRBJ1-5, with TRBD1 matching 7 bases. The CDR3 spans 16 residues. The junction had 9 bases not matched to a gene; V was cut back by 4 bases and J by 3 bases. Looked up from germline, CDR1 is SGHTA and CDR2 is FQGTGA. This CDR3 is CASSYPDRQDNQPQHF. The CDR3 coding sequence is TGTGCCAGCAGCTACCCGGACAGGCAAGACAATCAGCCCCAGCATTTT.

This clonotype has just a few counts. The J gene is TRBJ2-3, the V gene TRBV5-6; D is unclear. The V end was cut by 2 bases, the J end by 3 bases, with 10 bases between. The CDR3 is 14 residues long. Germline CDR1 is SGHDT and CDR2 is YYEEEE. The CDR3, as DNA: TGTGCCAGCAGCTTCCAAGACAATACAGATACGCAGTATTTT. Residues: CASSFQDNTDTQYF.

The chain joins TRBV6-4 to TRBJ1-2, with TRBD1 identical over 11 bases. Trimming at V came to 11 bases and at J to 2 bases, leaving 10 bases not matched to a gene. Looked up from germline, CDR1 is MRHNA and CDR2 is SNTAGT. The CDR3 runs to 15 residues. The CDR3 spells CARRGQGERNYGYTF. The CDR3 coding sequence is TGTGCCCGAAGGGGACAGGGGGAGAGGAACTATGGCTACACCTTC.

This clonotype was detected only a few times. This chain uses TRBV3-1 with TRBJ2-3; D could derive from TRBD1 or TRBD2 (6 bases each). V was cut by 2 bases and J by 2 bases, with 8 bases left in between. The CDR3 contains 14 residues. Germline CDR1 reads LGHDT; CDR2 reads YNNKEL (reference sequence). CDR3 region: CASSQSGATDTQYF. In nucleotides, the CDR3 is TGTGCCAGCAGCCAATCGGGGGCCACAGATACGCAGTATTTT.

The chain couples TRBV7-9 to TRBJ1-1, with 7 bases lining up with TRBD1. Per germline, CDR1 SEHNR and CDR2 FQNEAQ (reference sequence). V gave up 7 bases and J gave up 1 base; unmatched junction bases: 3. This CDR3 contains 13 residues. The DNA for the CDR3 is TGTGCCAGCACCTGGACAGGGAACACTGAAGCTTTCTTT. Residues: CASTWTGNTEAFF.

In this sample, this clonotype turned up many times. The chain combines TRBV29-1 with TRBJ2-7; TRBD1 agrees at 7 bases. CDR3 length: 13 amino acids. Germline assignment: CDR1 SQVTM and CDR2 ANQGSEA. The V and J ends lost 3 bases and 2 bases, in that order; junction bases with no gene match: 4. CDR3 region: CSVDVQGAYEQYF. For the CDR3, the DNA is TGCAGCGTTGACGTGCAGGGGGCCTACGAGCAGTACTTC.

A few counts support this clonotype. The chain is built from TRBV15 and TRBJ1-1; 7 nucleotides match TRBD1. The junction had 4 bases not matched to a gene; V was cut back by 2 bases and J by 4 bases. The germline V gene has CDR1 LNHNV and CDR2 YYDKDF (reference sequence). This CDR3 contains 14 residues. CDR3 sequence: CATSRLRDSTEAFF. The CDR3 nucleotides are TGTGCCACCAGCAGATTAAGGGACAGCACTGAAGCTTTCTTT.

This clonotype was detected a few times. The chain is built from TRBV19 and TRBJ1-3, with D maybe TRBD1 (6 bases). Trimming cost V 6 bases and J 0 bases, with 12 bases left between them. The CDR3 consists of 15 residues. The germline V gene encodes CDR1 LNHDA and CDR2 SQIVND (reference sequence). CDR3 loop: CASRQGGGSGNTIYF. The CDR3 bases are TGTGCCAGTAGACAGGGAGGAGGCTCTGGAAACACCATATATTTT.